Following are 18 T cell receptor beta chains from one sample sequenced in a study of identical twins. TCRdb re-called the 5' RACE reads with MiXCR, one entry per CDR3 protein. The profile covers 200,000 to 300,000 distinct CDR3 sequences, with 10% to 13% appearing a single time and approximately 9.1% taken by the ten largest. The sample was memory T cells sorted from blood. Source of these receptors: a man aged 50 to 60 in good health.

This clonotype was detected a few times. A read error may be the cause here, since a much bigger clone is one base away. The CDR3 is CSAMGGDSYNEQFF. Written as DNA, the CDR3 is TGCAGTGCTATGGGCGGGGACTCCTACAATGAGCAGTTCTTC. This chain uses TRBV20-1 with TRBJ2-1; tentatively, D is TRBD2 (6 bases). The CDR3 runs 14 residues. With 4 bases removed from V and 0 bases from J, the gap between germline ends came to 10 bases. Germline loops: CDR1 DFQATT, CDR2 SNEGSKA (reference sequence).

The V call is TRBV24-1, the J call TRBJ2-3; TRBD2 matches at 9 bases. This CDR3 is 19 amino acids long. Germline CDR1 and CDR2: KGHDR and SFDVKD. V shed 4 bases and J 6 bases; nucleotides not matched to a gene: 19. CDR3 bases: TGTGCCACCAGTGAGGAGGTAGCGGGGGCCCCTCTTCTGGGGGATACGCAGTATTTT. Translation gives CATSEEVAGAPLLGDTQYF.

In regard to this clonotype: Since no conserved phenylalanine or tryptophan closes the CDR3, a read error is the likely cause. It is unclear where the CDR3 begins or ends on the DNA, so no DNA is shown, and the CDR3 is as TCRdb lists it. The chain combines TRBV7-9 with TRBJ2-3; the table gives TRBD1 as D, unverified against the DNA. The CDR3 is 11 amino acids long, termini counted. Germline V CDR1 and CDR2: SEHNR, FQNEAQ (reference sequence). The CDR3 sequence is CASSLGIRPVL.

This clonotype came up many times. The CDR3 loop is CASSHPDRDLKTGELFF. CDR3 nucleotide sequence: TGTGCCAGCAGCCACCCCGACAGAGATTTGAAAACCGGGGAGCTGTTTTTT. This chain links TRBV4-2 with TRBJ2-2; tentatively, D is TRBD1 (5 bases). V shed 3 bases and J shed 5 bases, with 19 bases lying between them. Germline CDR1 and CDR2: LGHNA and YNFKEQ. This CDR3 has 17 amino acids.

This clonotype was counted between two and nine times. The chain carries TRBV20-1 and TRBJ1-6; no clear D. CDR3 length: 13 amino acids. The ends were cut back, 0 bases at V and 9 bases at J, with 9 bases in the middle. Germline lookup yields CDR1 DFQATT and CDR2 SNEGSKA (reference sequence). The CDR3 loop is CSARETGGSPLHF. The CDR3 DNA sequence: TGCAGTGCTAGAGAGACCGGCGGTTCACCCCTCCACTTT.

Concerning this clonotype: An end of the junction differs from the germline gene, which may be a read error. Here the CDR3 reads CAIGTSGRADRETQYF. The CDR3 DNA reads TGTGCCATCGGGACTAGCGGGAGGGCCGATCGGGAGACCCAATACTTC. The rearrangement uses TRBV10-3 and TRBJ2-5, with 16 bases fitting TRBD2. CDR3 length: 16 residues. The germline CDR1 and CDR2 sequences are ENHRY and SYGVKD.

This clonotype was recorded at least ten times. The chain links TRBV6-2 or TRBV6-3 to TRBJ2-7, with 11 bases matching TRBD2. With 4 bases clipped from V and 2 bases from J, the junction kept 4 bases outside the gene matches. Germline values: CDR1 MNHEY, CDR2 SVGEGT. The CDR3 is made up of 15 amino acids. CDR3 sequence (DNA): TGTGCCAGCAGTTTAGCGGGAGGGCCCACCTACGAGCAGTACTTC. Translating it yields CASSLAGGPTYEQYF.

V and J are TRBV20-1 and TRBJ1-5, with a tentative D call TRBD1 (6 bases). The CDR3 is 14 amino acids. Trimming stripped 2 bases from V and 4 bases from J, with 12 bases between. Germline lookup yields CDR1 DFQATT and CDR2 SNEGSKA (reference sequence). The CDR3 is CSARPGANNQPQHF. DNA of the CDR3: TGCAGTGCTAGACCAGGGGCGAATAATCAGCCCCAGCATTTT.

This clonotype was observed a handful of times. The rearrangement uses TRBV5-5 and TRBJ1-2; 9 nucleotides line up with TRBD1. Germline CDR1 reads SGHKS; CDR2 reads YYEKEE (reference sequence). The CDR3 consists of 15 residues. V was clipped by 4 bases and J by 8 bases; unmatched bases: 12. CDR3 in amino acids: CASSPQGQGLNGYTF. The CDR3 nucleotides read TGTGCCAGCAGCCCGCAGGGACAGGGCCTAAACGGCTACACCTTC.

This clonotype occurred many times. The chain is built from TRBV6-5 and TRBJ2-2; possible D gene TRBD2, 6 bases. The germline V and J ends were trimmed by 2 bases and 9 bases, with 22 bases remaining between them. This CDR3 is 17 amino acids long. CDR1 and CDR2 (germline): MNHEY, SVGAGI. CDR3 residues: CASSYSGIDRGRRELFF. The CDR3 DNA follows: TGTGCCAGCAGTTACAGTGGGATAGATCGGGGGAGAAGGGAGCTGTTTTTT.

This clonotype was detected ten times or more. This chain uses TRBV5-1 with TRBJ2-1; TRBD1 matches at 9 bases. The CDR3 covers 16 residues. The germline V gene encodes CDR1 SGHRS and CDR2 YFSETQ. V shed 4 bases and J 6 bases; nucleotides not matched to a gene: 11. CDR3 protein: CASSPQPDRGRNEQFF. The CDR3 DNA follows: TGCGCCAGCAGCCCGCAACCGGACAGGGGCCGCAATGAGCAGTTCTTC.

A few counts support this clonotype. The chain uses TRBV5-1 and TRBJ2-7; 9 bases line up with TRBD1. The V gene end was trimmed by 4 bases and the J gene end by 4 bases; junction bases not matched to a gene: 6. CDR1 and CDR2 from the germline V gene are SGHRS and YFSETQ. The CDR3 is 14 residues long. The CDR3 here is CASSQGDRVYEQYF. The CDR3 DNA follows: TGCGCCAGCAGCCAAGGGGACAGGGTATACGAGCAGTACTTC.

This clonotype was counted ten times or more. The chain couples TRBV4-3 to TRBJ2-6; D is unclear. CDR1 is LGHNA and CDR2 is YSLEER in the germline V gene. V was cut by 1 base and J by 0 bases, with 10 bases left in between. This CDR3 spans 17 amino acids. CDR3 sequence (DNA): TGCGCCAGCAGCCAAGCGAACGTAAACTCTGGGGCCAACGTCCTGACTTTC. This codes for CASSQANVNSGANVLTF.

The chain links TRBV11-2 to TRBJ2-3, with D tentatively TRBD2 (6 bases). CDR1 and CDR2 from the germline V gene are SGHAT and FQNNGV. CDR3 length equals 15 residues. Trimming took 1 base from V and 1 from J, leaving 9 bases between them. CDR3 loop: CASSLGGVRTDTQYF. The CDR3 DNA reads TGTGCCAGCAGCTTAGGCGGGGTCCGCACAGATACGCAGTATTTT.

This chain joins TRBV19 and TRBJ1-4; 8 bases align to TRBD1. The CDR3 extends over 16 amino acids. The germline gives CDR1 LNHDA, CDR2 SQIVND (reference sequence). Losses at the gene ends were 3 bases for V and 7 bases for J; bases not matched to a gene: 10. DNA of the CDR3: TGTGCCAGTAGTATGGGCAGCCGGACAGGGACTGAAAAACTGTTTTTT. Its translation is CASSMGSRTGTEKLFF.

V gene TRBV14 combines with J gene TRBJ2-1; possibly TRBD2 for D (6 bases). Germline V gene data show CDR1 as SGHDN and CDR2 as FVKESK. Deletions cut 4 bases from V and 4 bases from J, with 17 bases between. This CDR3 region has 16 residues. The CDR3 DNA reads as TGTGCCAGCAGCCCTCTGGGTAGCGGTGGGTACAATGAGCAGTTCTTC. It is translated as CASSPLGSGGYNEQFF.

The chain links TRBV20-1 to TRBJ2-2, with D possibly called TRBD1 or TRBD2 (5 bases each). This CDR3 contains 11 residues. Germline V lookup: CDR1 DFQATT, CDR2 SNEGSKA (reference sequence). V was pared by 6 bases and J by 6 bases, with 8 bases between. The chain's CDR3 is CSAQGAGELFF. CDR3 sequence (DNA): TGCAGTGCCCAGGGAGCCGGGGAGCTGTTTTTT.

This clonotype has at least ten counts. The chain couples TRBV10-3 to TRBJ2-7; D possibly corresponds to TRBD1 (5 bases). V was shortened by 6 bases and J by 0 bases, with 18 bases between the two germline ends. The CDR3 covers 16 residues. The V gene's germline CDR1 is ENHRY and CDR2 SYGVKD. As DNA, the CDR3 is TGTGCCATCAGATCAAAAACCGAGGACACCTCCTACGAGCAGTACTTC. It encodes CAIRSKTEDTSYEQYF.